These 24 T cell receptor beta chains were all obtained from the same sample, sequenced in a study of Graves' ophthalmopathy and Graves' hyperthyroidism. Amplification of TCR beta CDR3 regions used RNA transcripts. HTBI primers served in a first-round RT-PCR, which a second-round multiplex PCR followed. Via MiXCR, TCRdb re-called the multiplex PCR reads, giving one row per CDR3 protein. The table has about 590,000 distinct CDR3 sequences, about 40% seen once. The sample taken for sequencing was peripheral blood or thyroid tissue (not recorded which). All receptors come from an adult man with Graves' hyperthyroidism.

CDR3 in amino acids: CARQGWETQYF. CDR3 bases: TGTGCCAGACAGGGGTGGGAGACCCAGTACTTC. This rearrangement joins TRBV2 to TRBJ2-5, with TRBD1 matching over 7 bases. This CDR3 is built from 11 residues. V shed 9 bases, J shed 5 bases, and the junction held 3 bases outside the gene matches. Per germline, CDR1 SNHLY and CDR2 FYNNEI.

This clonotype was found many times. The rearrangement uses TRBV7-8 and TRBJ2-7; 10 positions match TRBD2. The CDR3 length is 17 residues. After removal of 7 bases from V and 4 bases from J, the junction contained 16 bases not matched to a gene. Germline V gene lookup returns CDR1 SGHVS and CDR2 FQNEAQ. The CDR3 DNA reads as TGTGCCAGCACCGACCCAAGGGGGGGACTAGCGATTTACGAGCAGTACTTC. It codes for CASTDPRGGLAIYEQYF.

The chain links TRBV7-9 to TRBJ2-7; D is perhaps TRBD1 (5 bases). V lost 5 bases, J lost 7 bases, and 18 bases lay in between. The CDR3 totals 14 residues. From germline, CDR1 is SEHNR and CDR2 FQNEAQ (reference sequence). The CDR3 reads CASSPGPTNNEQYF. CDR3 coding DNA: TGTGCCAGCAGCCCAGGGCCCACCAACAATGAGCAGTACTTC. Variable domain in full (rest from reference TRBV7-9 and TRBJ2-7): DTGVSQNPRHKITKRGQNVTFRCDPISEHNRLYWYRQTLGQGPEFLTYFQNEAQLEKSRLLSDRFSAERPKGSFSTLEIQRTEQGDSAMYLCASSPGPTNNEQYFGPGTRLTVT.

V and J are TRBV29-1 and TRBJ2-7; either TRBD1 or TRBD2 may fit D (5 bases each). CDR3 length equals 15 residues. Trimming cost V 6 bases and J 3 bases, with 21 bases left between them. Germline loops: CDR1 SQVTM, CDR2 ANQGSEA. CDR3 amino acids: CSVYRGPGQGYEQYF. The CDR3 DNA sequence: TGCAGCGTATATCGGGGACCGGGCCAGGGCTACGAGCAGTACTTC.

This clonotype has a handful of counts. This sequence joins TRBV11-2 and TRBJ2-7, with 8 bases identical to TRBD1. V gave up 5 bases and J gave up 1 base; unmatched junction bases: 4. Germline loops: CDR1 SGHAT, CDR2 FQNNGV. The CDR3 loop spans 14 amino acids. The chain's CDR3 is CASSRRQGSYEQYF. The CDR3 DNA follows: TGTGCCAGCAGCCGTCGACAGGGGTCCTACGAGCAGTACTTC.

This chain connects TRBV14 to TRBJ2-1; 10 bases agree with TRBD2. V lost 2 bases to trimming and J lost 2 bases; unmatched junction nucleotides: 3. The CDR3 loop spans 16 amino acids. The germline gives CDR1 SGHDN, CDR2 FVKESK. CDR3 sequence reads: CASSQFLAGAYNEQFF. CDR3 DNA: TGTGCCAGCAGCCAATTTCTAGCGGGAGCCTACAATGAGCAGTTCTTC.

V and J are TRBV29-1 and TRBJ1-1, with 8 bases aligning to TRBD1. CDR1 is SQVTM and CDR2 is ANQGSEA in the germline V gene. The CDR3 has 11 amino acids. Trimming took 8 bases from V and 4 from J; bases not matched to a gene: 3. In DNA form, the CDR3 reads TGCAGCCCGACAGGGGCCACTGAAGCTTTCTTT. Protein product: CSPTGATEAFF.

This clonotype was seen at least ten times. V is TRBV20-1 and J is TRBJ1-5, with 7 bases identical to TRBD1. Germline CDR1 and CDR2: DFQATT and SNEGSKA (reference sequence). The CDR3 is made up of 14 amino acids. With V trimmed by 3 bases and J by 11 bases, 13 bases remained unmatched. DNA of the CDR3: TGCAGTGCTAGTCCTACGGGACAGCCCGGGGCCCAGCATTTT. Amino acids: CSASPTGQPGAQHF.

The chain recombines TRBV2 with TRBJ1-1; D unclear. Germline CDR1 SNHLY, CDR2 FYNNEI. There are 14 residues in the CDR3. The ends were cut back, 3 bases at V and 1 base at J, with 9 bases in the middle. In nucleotides, the CDR3 is TGTGCCAGCAGTGACCCCAGTCAGAACACTGAAGCTTTCTTT. Protein: CASSDPSQNTEAFF.

This clonotype occurred once. The chain links TRBV15 to TRBJ2-7; 7 bases align to TRBD1. Germline V CDR1 and CDR2: LNHNV, YYDKDF (reference sequence). CDR3 length: 13 residues. Trimming took 3 bases from V and 6 from J; bases not matched to a gene: 5. CDR3 sequence (DNA): TGTGCCACCAGCAGTCAAGGGGGCTTCGAGCAGTACTTC. This gives the protein CATSSQGGFEQYF.

This clonotype was found many times. This rearrangement joins TRBV19 to TRBJ1-6; maybe TRBD1 (6 bases). This CDR3 is 14 amino acids long. V dropped 8 bases and J dropped 8 bases, with 16 bases sitting between them. Germline V CDR1 and CDR2: LNHDA, SQIVND (reference sequence). The chain's CDR3 is CASLGRGTDSPLHF. CDR3 DNA sequence: TGTGCCAGTCTTGGCAGGGGCACCGATTCACCCCTCCACTTT. Full variable domain (rest looked up from reference TRBV19 and TRBJ1-6): DGGITQSPKYLFRKEGQNVTLSCEQNLNHDAMYWYRQDPGQGLRLIYYSQIVNDFQKGDIAEGYSVSREKKESFPLTVTSAQKNPTAFYLCASLGRGTDSPLHFGNGTRLTVT.

This clonotype showed up many times. The rearrangement uses TRBV29-1 and TRBJ1-1, with D possibly being TRBD1 (5 bases). Between the trimmed V and J ends, which lost 6 bases and 0 bases, there was a span of 11 bases. There are 13 residues in the CDR3. Per the germline V gene, CDR1 is SQVTM and CDR2 is ANQGSEA. For the CDR3, the DNA is TGCAGCGTCGCCCCAGGGCTGAACACTGAAGCTTTCTTT. Its translation is CSVAPGLNTEAFF.

In this sample, this clonotype turned up many times. The rearrangement joins TRBV25-1 to TRBJ2-2; a possible D gene is TRBD2 (5 bases). Germline values: CDR1 MGHDK, CDR2 SYGVNS. The CDR3 totals 14 residues. V dropped 7 bases and J dropped 1 base, with 10 bases sitting between them. CDR3 region: CASTGRGNTGELFF. The CDR3 DNA reads as TGTGCCAGCACTGGGAGAGGGAACACCGGGGAGCTGTTTTTT.

As concerns this clonotype: This is likely a read error, given that the CDR3 carries no conserved phenylalanine or tryptophan at its end. The rearrangement joins TRBV24-1 to TRBJ1-1; D remains unclear. Per germline, CDR1 KGHDR and CDR2 SFDVKD. The CDR3 runs to 16 residues. V lost 7 bases and J 1 base, leaving 18 bases between the germline ends. This CDR3 reads CATSPPDPAPNTEAFS. CDR3 nucleotide sequence: TGTGCCACCAGCCCGCCGGACCCAGCACCGAACACTGAAGCTTTCTCT.

About this clonotype: The junction differs from germline at one of its ends, possibly a read error. The chain joins TRBV10-3 to TRBJ2-7; either TRBD1 or TRBD2 may fit D (5 bases each). Germline V gives CDR1 ENHRY, CDR2 SYGVKD. This CDR3 comprises 14 residues. The DNA for the CDR3 is TGTGCCAGCAGTTCATCGGGACCACAGACGGGACAGTACTTC. It specifies CASSSSGPQTGQYF.

With respect to this clonotype: This may arise from a read error, as a much more abundant clone is one base away. The chain recombines TRBV10-3 with TRBJ2-5; D may be TRBD1 (5 bases). This CDR3 has 16 residues. V was shortened by 3 bases and J by 0 bases, with 14 bases between the two germline ends. The germline V gene encodes CDR1 ENHRY and CDR2 SYGVKD. This CDR3 reads CAISEPGSVYQETQYF. Here the CDR3 DNA reads TGTGCCATCAGTGAACCAGGGTCGGTGTACCAAGAGACCCAGTACTTC.

The gene calls are TRBV6-5 and TRBJ1-3; 10 nucleotides line up with TRBD1. The CDR3 is 14 amino acids. V was pared by 5 bases and J by 3 bases, with 1 base of the junction left unmatched. The germline V gene has CDR1 MNHEY and CDR2 SVGAGI. CDR3 nucleotide sequence: TGTGCCAGCAGTGGGACAGGGGTTGGAAACACCATATATTTT. This sequence encodes CASSGTGVGNTIYF.

This clonotype was observed many times. The V and J genes are TRBV5-1 and TRBJ1-4, with TRBD1 matching 8 bases. The CDR3 loop spans 18 amino acids. Germline values: CDR1 SGHRS, CDR2 YFSETQ. Unmatched junction bases numbered 12, after V lost 2 bases and J lost 3 bases. In nucleotides, the CDR3 is TGCGCCAGCAGCTTCGGACAGGGCGGTCAATGGGCTAATGAAAAACTGTTTTTT. Translated, it gives CASSFGQGGQWANEKLFF.

The chain has TRBV7-9 and TRBJ2-7, with 8 nucleotides matching TRBD2. Germline V lookup: CDR1 SEHNR, CDR2 FQNEAQ (reference sequence). V lost 0 bases, J lost 3 bases, and 10 bases stayed unmatched. The CDR3 runs to 17 residues. The CDR3 DNA sequence: TGTGCCAGCAGCTTAGCGCCTAGCGGGCACGGTGACTACGAGCAGTACTTC. Its protein product is CASSLAPSGHGDYEQYF.

The rearrangement joins TRBV29-1 to TRBJ1-1; D not resolved. V was cut by 8 bases and J by 5 bases, with 12 bases left in between. This CDR3 has 11 residues. The germline CDR1 and CDR2 sequences are SQVTM and ANQGSEA. CDR3: CSFDRGTEAFF. The CDR3 DNA reads as TGCAGCTTCGACCGGGGAACTGAAGCTTTCTTT.

This clonotype has a handful of counts. This sequence joins TRBV12-3 or TRBV12-4 and TRBJ2-5, with 9 nucleotides matching TRBD1. With V trimmed by 8 bases and J by 1 base, 8 bases remained unmatched. This CDR3 comprises 15 residues. This CDR3 reads CASARGQGTQETQYF. In DNA form, the CDR3 reads TGTGCCAGCGCCCGGGGACAGGGAACCCAAGAGACCCAGTACTTC.

The CDR3 sequence is CASRQGGYNEQFF. CDR3 nucleotide sequence: TGTGCCAGCAGACAGGGCGGGTACAATGAGCAGTTCTTC. The chain couples TRBV6-5 to TRBJ2-1; the D gene is possibly TRBD1 (6 bases). The CDR3 sequence is 13 residues long. Per germline, CDR1 MNHEY and CDR2 SVGAGI. The V gene lost 6 bases and the J gene lost 4 bases, with 10 bases spanning the gap.

This chain links TRBV5-6 with TRBJ2-7, with 10 bases matching TRBD1. The trim removed 5 bases at V and 7 bases at J, leaving 12 bases unmatched. CDR3 length: 15 residues. Looked up from germline, CDR1 is SGHDT and CDR2 is YYEEEE. This CDR3 reads CASSADRDRGLEQYF. Here the CDR3 DNA reads TGTGCCAGCAGTGCAGACCGGGACAGGGGCCTGGAGCAGTACTTC.

This clonotype was seen many times. A junction end diverges from the germline sequence, so it may reflect a read error. The chain employs TRBV7-7 and TRBJ2-2; no clear D gene. This CDR3 spans 13 amino acids. Looked up from germline, CDR1 is SSHAT and CDR2 is FNYEAQ (reference sequence). The CDR3 is CASSFAARGELFF. The CDR3 DNA follows: TGTGCTAGCAGCTTCGCGGCTCGGGGGGAGCTGTTTTTT.